This T cell receptor beta chain is drawn from a study of PD-1 blockade in classical Hodgkin lymphoma (dated by TCRdb to 2018 to 2021). With respect to the entire study: Nivolumab dosing was 3 mg/kg intravenously every 2 weeks, continuing until either disease progression or unacceptable toxicity. To define a peripheral blood immune signature of response to PD-1 blockade in classical Hodgkin lymphoma, the study combined TCR beta sequencing with CyTOF.

Results and caveats for the whole study, not just this receptor: CD4+ but not CD8+ TCR diversity rose significantly by C4D1 (p=0.0027 vs p=0.16), most apparent in complete responders (p=0.02). Only a single clinical trial cohort was studied, and what caused the repertoire differences, possibly disease activity or prior therapy, remained undefined. Newly diagnosed patients were reported to have lower baseline TCR diversity than healthy donors, and relapsed/refractory patients were reported to have lower baseline TCR diversity still. Patients starting nivolumab less than 1 year after ASCT had lower diversity and were excluded from later analyses to avoid confounding by immune reconstitution. Trial patients achieving complete response had baseline diversity similar to newly diagnosed patients, whereas partial responders and progressors had significantly lower diversity.

Genomic DNA was isolated using the Qiagen DNeasy kit from unsorted PBMCs as well as from negatively selected CD4+ and CD8+ fractions. Amplification of TCR beta CDR3 regions was done by immunoSEQ multiplex PCR with primers that anneal to V and J segments. A synthetic immune receptor repertoire was used to minimize amplification bias, and remaining bias was computationally removed after sequencing. In the authors' own workflow: Repertoire diversity was quantified as the Shannon entropy index using custom Python scripts. The unsorted, CD4+ and CD8+ repertoires were each analyzed separately, with the exception of combined analyses, where CD4+ and CD8+ sequences were merged in silico. Clonal expansion was defined as at least a 2-fold frequency increase after treatment relative to C1D1, with a pseudocount of 0.5 for undetected baseline clones. Singleton clones were defined as clones with 0 or 1 copy at C1D1, and non-singleton clones were defined as clones with 2 or more copies. Clones expanded in unsorted samples were labelled as CD4+, CD8+ or unknown by matching protein sequences in sorted samples from the same patient. Wilcoxon tests were applied to paired samples to test diversity changes from C1D1 to C4D1. TCRdb stores this immuneACCESS table with in-frame sequences only. Part of the clones is absent; in the studies checked, under half of the shortfall reflects unresolved V genes, and no reason is known for the rest. The DNA was the basis for D and trimming; V, J and clone size are from that table. Across this sample there are 30,000 to 50,000 clones, with about 80% seen only once. Clones ranked in the top ten supply 9.8% of the sample.

In its sample, this clone was seen a few times. Its antigen is currently not known. No quality values exist for individual bases; no much larger clone is one base distant. V is pared back by 0 bases and J by 7 bases, with 4 bases lying between the germline termini. The germline V gene supplies CDR1 SGDLS and CDR2 YYNGEE. The CDR3 contains 11 residues, cysteine and phenylalanine counted. Only the CDR3 DNA stays, 33 bases, in frame from base 1. In the paper's terms, the time point label means: cycle 4 day 1 (C4D1), after more than five weeks of nivolumab. Every trial patient had relapsed following autologous stem cell transplantation, and prior brentuximab vedotin exposure was what differed among cohorts A, B and C. The trial cohort comprised more than 55 patients with relapsed/refractory classical Hodgkin lymphoma whose best overall responses were complete response, partial response or progressive disease. Single-agent nivolumab was administered to trial patients in the multi-cohort phase II CheckMate 205 trial. An independent review committee assessed best overall response by applying the 2007 International Working Group response criteria. Trial PBMCs were obtained immediately prior to nivolumab initiation (C1D1) and on therapy at cycle 2 day 1 and cycle 4 day 1. Peripheral blood was collected in 8 mL Vacutainer Cell Preparation Tubes, from which PBMCs were isolated by centrifugation and then cryopreserved.

This chain joins TRBV9 to TRBJ1-2, with the D gene uncertain. The source is a human donor with classical Hodgkin lymphoma. Source: peripheral blood mononuclear cells (PBMCs), taken before the fourth cycle of nivolumab. The CDR3 here reads CASSVARGYTF. The DNA reads as follows: TGTGCCAGCAGCGTAGCCCGTGGCTACACCTTC.